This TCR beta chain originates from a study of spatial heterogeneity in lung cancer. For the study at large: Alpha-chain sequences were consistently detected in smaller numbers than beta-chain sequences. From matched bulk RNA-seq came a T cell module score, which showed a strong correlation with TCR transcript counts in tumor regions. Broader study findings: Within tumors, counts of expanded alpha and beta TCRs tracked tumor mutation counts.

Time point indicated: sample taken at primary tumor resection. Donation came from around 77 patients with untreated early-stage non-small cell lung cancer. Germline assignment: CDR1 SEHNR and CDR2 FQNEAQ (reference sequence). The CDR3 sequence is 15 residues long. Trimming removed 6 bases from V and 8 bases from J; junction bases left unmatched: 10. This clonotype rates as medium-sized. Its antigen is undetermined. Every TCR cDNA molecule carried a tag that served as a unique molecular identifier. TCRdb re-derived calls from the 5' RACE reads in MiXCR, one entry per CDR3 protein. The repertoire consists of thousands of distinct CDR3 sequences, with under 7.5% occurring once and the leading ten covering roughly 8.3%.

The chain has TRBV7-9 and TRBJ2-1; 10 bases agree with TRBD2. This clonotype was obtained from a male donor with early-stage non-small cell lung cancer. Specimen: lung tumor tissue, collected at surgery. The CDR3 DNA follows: TGTGCCAGCAGTTGGACTAGCGGCCCTATGGATGAGCAGTTCTTC. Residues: CASSWTSGPMDEQFF. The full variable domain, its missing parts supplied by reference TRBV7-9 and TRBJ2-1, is DTGVSQNPRHKITKRGQNVTFRCDPISEHNRLYWYRQTLGQGPEFLTYFQNEAQLEKSRLLSDRFSAERPKGSFSTLEIQRTEQGDSAMYLCASSWTSGPMDEQFFGPGTRLTVL.